Each of the 6 T cell receptor beta chains below was sequenced from the same sample in a study of T cell responses to AZD1222 COVID-19 vaccine. TCRdb keeps only in-frame clones here, not all; method: immunoSEQ multiplex PCR. The repertoire holds 120,000 to 150,000 clones, with roughly nine tenths as singletons. Source: peripheral blood, taken on day 0 of AZD1222 vaccination. These receptors were taken from an adult in good health.

The chain links TRBV19 to TRBJ1-2; D ambiguous. The CDR3 has 15 residues. Trimming removed 2 bases from V and 8 bases from J, with 18 bases in between. Germline CDR1 is LNHDA and CDR2 is SQIVND (reference sequence). The CDR3 reads CASSILGGETGGYTF. DNA of the CDR3: TGTGCCAGTAGTATATTGGGCGGAGAAACGGGGGGCTACACCTTC.

The sample holds a few counts of this clone. The V call is TRBV20-1, the J call TRBJ2-7; 7 bases map to TRBD2. The CDR3 contains 14 residues. J was trimmed by 4 bases and V by 3 bases; bases with no gene match: 9. Germline V CDR1 and CDR2: DFQATT, SNEGSKA (reference sequence). CDR3 amino acids: CSASRLAEPYEQYF. DNA of the CDR3: TGCAGTGCTAGTCGGCTAGCGGAGCCTTACGAGCAGTACTTC.

The V gene is TRBV3-1 (or the pseudogene TRBV3-2), the J gene TRBJ1-1; D uncertain. The CDR3 is 15 residues long. Trimming removed 3 bases from V and 3 bases from J, with 14 bases in between. Germline-derived CDR1 and CDR2 are LGHDT and YNNKEL (reference sequence). The CDR3 DNA sequence: TGTGCCAGCAGCCACGCCCCGGGTACGGACACTGAAGCTTTCTTT. Its protein product is CASSHAPGTDTEAFF.

The sample holds one count of this clone. The V gene is TRBV5-6, the J gene TRBJ2-3; D perhaps matches TRBD2 (5 bases). The CDR3 extends over 14 amino acids. Trimming took 7 bases from V and 4 from J, leaving 16 bases between them. Germline CDR1 SGHDT, CDR2 YYEEEE. The chain's CDR3 is CASRPSLAADTQYF. The CDR3 nucleotides are TGTGCCAGCCGACCGTCTCTAGCTGCAGATACGCAGTATTTT. Based on the CDR3 plus reference TRBV5-6 and TRBJ2-3, the full variable domain is DAGVTQSPTHLIKTRGQQVTLRCSPKSGHDTVSWYQQALGQGPQFIFQYYEEEERQRGNFPDRFSGHQFPNYSSELNVNALLLGDSALYLCASRPSLAADTQYFGPGTRLTVL.

This chain links TRBV6-8 with TRBJ1-1; D may be TRBD1 (5 bases). V lost 5 bases and J lost 2, with 18 bases in between. Germline CDR1 reads MNHGY; CDR2 reads SAAAGT. This CDR3 has 16 amino acids. DNA for the CDR3: TGTGCCAGCAGTCTTGGGGTAGGGGTTCGAAACACTGAAGCTTTCTTT. This encodes CASSLGVGVRNTEAFF.

The chain combines TRBV19 with TRBJ1-1; no reliable D call. Per germline, CDR1 LNHDA and CDR2 SQIVND (reference sequence). V was clipped by 5 bases and J by 0 bases, with 4 bases between them. The CDR3 is 12 amino acids. The CDR3 region has the DNA TGTGCCAGTAGTCAACTGAACACTGAAGCTTTCTTT. Protein product: CASSQLNTEAFF.